The rows below give T cell receptor beta chains drawn from one sample of a study of graft-versus-host responses after intestinal transplantation. Assay used: immunoSEQ multiplex PCR; TCRdb lists only in-frame clones, some missing. The table shows about 85,000 clones, with about 91% occurring only once. No cognate antigen is known for these TCRs. The sample was unstimulated CD8+ T cells sorted from spleen or lymph node cells, taken before transplant. These receptors originate from a human donor who was the organ donor for an intestinal transplant. Both conserved end residues are part of each CDR3. Each record gives: D gene, V gene, J gene, clone size, CDR3 protein, CDR3 DNA. D genes are given only for firm matches. Some rows mark clone size as missing; the rest say once, few, many or name a class of expanded clone.

>TRBD1|TRBV15|TRBJ2-7|.
CATGEGATYEQYF
TGTGCCACGGGAGAGGGGGCGACCTACGAGCAGTACTTC
>.|TRBV6-5|TRBJ2-2|.
CASSYEGGGGELFF
TGTGCCAGCAGTTACGAGGGAGGTGGCGGGGAGCTGTTTTTT
>.|TRBV4-1|TRBJ2-3|few
CASSQGVGGPDTQYF
TGCGCCAGCAGCCAAGGGGTGGGGGGGCCGGATACGCAGTATTTT
>.|TRBV7-3|TRBJ1-2|.
CASSLLPPPAAYGNYGYTF
TGTGCCAGCAGCTTATTACCACCCCCCGCCGCCTACGGTAACTATGGCTACACCTTC
>TRBD1|TRBV15|TRBJ2-3|once
CATSRDRLGDTQYF
TGTGCCACCAGCAGGGACAGGTTAGGAGATACGCAGTATTTT
>.|TRBV5-1|TRBJ2-1|.
CASSLVMWNEQFF
TGCGCCAGCAGCTTGGTAATGTGGAATGAGCAGTTCTTC
>.|TRBV4-1|TRBJ1-2|.
CASSQGPRITNYGYTF
TGCGCCAGCAGCCAGGGACCGAGGATAACAAACTATGGCTACACCTTC
>TRBD1|TRBV10-3|TRBJ2-1|.
CASSPGTEDEQFF
TGTGCCTCATCACCCGGGACAGAGGATGAGCAGTTCTTC
>.|TRBV6-1|TRBJ2-7|.
CASSAIRDVYEQYF
TGTGCCAGCAGTGCCATTCGGGATGTCTACGAGCAGTACTTC
>.|TRBV18|TRBJ2-1|once
CASSRLVRSYNEQFF
TGTGCCAGCTCACGACTAGTTAGGTCCTACAATGAGCAGTTCTTC
>.|TRBV5-1|TRBJ2-1|.
CASSPDSYEQFF
TGCGCCAGCAGCCCGGACTCTTATGAGCAGTTCTTC
>.|TRBV7-9|TRBJ2-7|.
CASSQYGGEQYF
TGTGCCAGCAGCCAATACGGGGGCGAGCAGTACTTC
>.|TRBV30|TRBJ1-5|.
CAWSLGGGQPQHF
TGTGCCTGGAGCCTGGGGGGTGGACAGCCCCAGCATTTT
>TRBD2|TRBV6-4|TRBJ2-3|.
CASSDLAGGAQYF
TGTGCCAGCAGTGACCTCGCGGGGGGGGCGCAGTATTTT
>.|TRBV5-6|TRBJ2-1|.
CASSWFRDPEVDEQFF
TGTGCCAGCAGCTGGTTCCGGGACCCCGAGGTAGATGAGCAGTTCTTC
>TRBD2|TRBV10-1|TRBJ2-2|.
CASSEGGGAWTGELFF
TGCGCCAGCAGTGAAGGCGGGGGGGCTTGGACCGGGGAGCTGTTTTTT
>TRBD1|TRBV7-9|TRBJ2-7|.
CASSLVGQGETYEQYF
TGTGCCAGCAGCTTAGTGGGACAGGGAGAAACCTACGAGCAGTACTTC
>.|TRBV6-6|TRBJ2-2|.
CASRRGVGDYGELFF
TGTGCCAGCAGGCGGGGTGTAGGGGATTATGGGGAGCTGTTTTTT
>TRBD1|TRBV9|TRBJ2-1|.
CASSAWTGAYNEQFF
TGTGCCAGCAGCGCCTGGACAGGGGCGTACAATGAGCAGTTCTTC
>.|TRBV10-2|TRBJ2-2|.
CASTGNTGELFF
TGCGCCAGTACAGGGAACACCGGGGAGCTGTTTTTT
>TRBD2|TRBV27|TRBJ2-7|.
CASSFRTSGGAYEQYF
TGTGCCAGCAGTTTCCGGACTAGCGGGGGGGCCTACGAGCAGTACTTC
>.|TRBV27|TRBJ1-2|.
CASSPQVGNGYTF
TGTGCCAGCAGTCCCCAGGTGGGGAATGGCTACACCTTC
>.|TRBV11-2|TRBJ1-3|.
CASSSMVDTIYF
TGTGCCAGCAGCTCGATGGTGGACACCATATATTTT
>TRBD1|TRBV7-9|TRBJ1-1|.
CASSRRRGPINTEAFF
TGTGCCAGCAGCAGACGCAGGGGGCCCATCAACACTGAAGCTTTCTTT
>TRBD2|TRBV12-5|TRBJ2-5|once
CASGLVTSGRPGGETQYF
TGTGCTAGTGGTTTGGTAACCAGCGGGAGGCCGGGGGGAGAGACCCAGTACTTC
>TRBD1|TRBV27|TRBJ1-2|.
CASSLSQGAPLGYTF
TGTGCCAGCAGTTTATCCCAGGGGGCCCCTCTTGGCTACACCTTC
>.|TRBV27|TRBJ1-1|once
CASSFPGQLTEAFF
TGTGCCAGCAGTTTCCCCGGACAGCTCACTGAAGCTTTCTTT
>.|TRBV7-9|TRBJ2-7|once
CASSWNQGYEQYF
TGTGCCAGCAGTTGGAACCAGGGCTACGAGCAGTACTTC
>.|TRBV6-5|TRBJ1-2|.
CASSYQGQNYGYTF
TGTGCCAGCAGTTATCAGGGACAAAACTATGGCTACACCTTC
>.|TRBV6-5|TRBJ2-7|.
CATLGTSGYEQYF
TGTGCCACCTTGGGGACCTCCGGCTACGAGCAGTACTTC
>.|TRBV12-5|TRBJ2-7|.
CASGLVGESDEQYF
TGTGCTAGTGGTTTGGTAGGGGAGTCCGACGAGCAGTACTTC
>.|TRBV11-3|TRBJ2-7|.
CASSLQGNEQYF
TGTGCCAGCAGCCTACAGGGAAACGAGCAGTACTTC
>.|TRBV19|TRBJ2-1|.
CASSMKLRSYNEQFF
TGTGCCAGTAGTATGAAACTTAGGTCCTACAATGAGCAGTTCTTC
>TRBD2|TRBV9|TRBJ2-3|.
CASSVDSGRFTDTQYF
TGTGCCAGCAGCGTAGATAGCGGGAGGTTCACAGATACGCAGTATTTT
>.|TRBV4-1|TRBJ2-2|.
CASTLESTSAGELFF
TGCGCCAGCACCCTAGAGTCGACAAGCGCCGGGGAGCTGTTTTTT
>.|TRBV4-2|TRBJ1-3|.
CASSQASRNGNTIYF
TGTGCCAGCAGCCAAGCGTCTCGAAATGGAAACACCATATATTTT
>.|TRBV7-9|TRBJ2-7|.
CASSPRGSATYEQYF
TGTGCCAGCAGCCCCCGTGGTAGCGCAACCTACGAGCAGTACTTC
>.|TRBV23-1|TRBJ1-3|.
CASSPRDGGNTIYF
TGCGCCAGCAGTCCTCGGGACGGAGGAAACACCATATATTTT
>.|TRBV7-8|TRBJ1-1|.
CASSLGGLSTEAFF
TGTGCCAGCAGCTTAGGTGGGCTAAGCACTGAAGCTTTCTTT
>.|TRBV30|TRBJ1-2|.
CAWSPTGIGGYTF
TGTGCCTGGAGTCCTACGGGTATTGGTGGCTACACCTTC
>.|TRBV19|TRBJ1-1|.
CASSIGTPGTEAFF
TGTGCCAGTAGTATAGGGACCCCGGGCACTGAAGCTTTCTTT
>.|TRBV4-1|TRBJ2-1|.
CASSQETRLYNEQFF
TGCGCCAGCAGCCAAGAAACTAGGCTTTACAATGAGCAGTTCTTC
>.|TRBV15|TRBJ2-6|once
CATREGPGANVLTF
TGTGCCACGAGAGAGGGTCCCGGGGCCAACGTCCTGACTTTC
>.|TRBV7-7|TRBJ2-1|.
CASSLGHSEDEQFF
TGTGCTAGCAGCTTAGGTCACTCAGAGGATGAGCAGTTCTTC
>.|TRBV27|TRBJ2-7|.
CASSLQAAHYEQYF
TGTGCCAGCAGTTTGCAGGCGGCCCACTACGAGCAGTACTTC
>TRBD2|TRBV4-1|TRBJ2-3|.
CASSQDEWLAGGLSTDTQYF
TGCGCCAGCAGCCAAGATGAGTGGCTAGCGGGGGGCCTAAGCACAGATACGCAGTATTTT
>.|TRBV11-2|TRBJ1-2|.
CASSLDGNWDGYTF
TGTGCCAGCAGCTTAGATGGGAACTGGGATGGCTACACCTTC
>.|TRBV5-5|TRBJ2-1|.
CASSLVASSNEQFF
TGTGCCAGCAGCTTGGTCGCAAGTTCCAATGAGCAGTTCTTC
>.|TRBV30|TRBJ2-5|.
CAWSIGASVPQETQYF
TGTGCCTGGAGTATTGGGGCTAGCGTCCCACAAGAGACCCAGTACTTC
>.|TRBV7-9|TRBJ2-7|.
CASSLVSYEQYF
TGTGCCAGCAGCTTAGTGTCATACGAGCAGTACTTC
>.|TRBV4-1|TRBJ2-7|.
CASSHTGTPYEQYF
TGCGCCAGCAGCCACACCGGGACACCATACGAGCAGTACTTC
>TRBD1|TRBV13|TRBJ1-2|.
CASSLAGQPYGYTF
TGTGCCAGCAGCTTAGCGGGACAGCCCTATGGCTACACCTTC
>TRBD2|TRBV5-4|TRBJ2-5|.
CASSFAREGLETQYF
TGTGCCAGCAGCTTTGCGCGGGAGGGTTTGGAGACCCAGTACTTC